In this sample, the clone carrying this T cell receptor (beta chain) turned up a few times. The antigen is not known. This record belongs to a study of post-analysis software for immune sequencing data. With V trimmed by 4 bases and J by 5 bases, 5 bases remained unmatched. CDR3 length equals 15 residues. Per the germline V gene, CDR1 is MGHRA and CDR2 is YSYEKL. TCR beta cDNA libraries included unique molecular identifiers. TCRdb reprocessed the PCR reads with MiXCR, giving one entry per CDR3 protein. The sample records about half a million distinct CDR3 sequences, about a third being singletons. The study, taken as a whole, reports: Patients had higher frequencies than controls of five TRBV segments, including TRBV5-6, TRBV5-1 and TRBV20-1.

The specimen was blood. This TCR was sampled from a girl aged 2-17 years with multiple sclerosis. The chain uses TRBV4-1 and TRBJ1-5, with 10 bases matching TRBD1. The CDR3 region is CASSRDRGRDQPQHF. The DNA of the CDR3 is TGCGCCAGCAGCCGGGACAGGGGTCGAGATCAGCCCCAGCATTTT.